These 10 T cell receptor beta chains share one sample of origin, sequenced in a study of T-cell memory formation after mild COVID-19. TCRdb reprocessed the 5' RACE reads via MiXCR and lists one record per CDR3 protein. The sample lists under 40,000 distinct CDR3 sequences; roughly 7.5% were seen once. The sequencing sample was made of PBMCs or a T cell subset sorted from them (not recorded which). Every receptor here comes from a man between 18 and 29 years old who had mild COVID-19 (a few samples of this study predate the infection). Cell type and time point are not known.

This clonotype was detected many times. The V call is TRBV9, the J call TRBJ2-1; the D gene is possibly TRBD2 (5 bases). V gave up 0 bases and J gave up 9 bases, with 19 bases separating them. The CDR3 is 16 amino acids. The germline V gene has CDR1 SGDLS and CDR2 YYNGEE. CDR3 region: CASSVEPEPGNTEQFF. The DNA for the CDR3 is TGTGCCAGCAGCGTAGAGCCGGAACCGGGGAACACTGAGCAGTTCTTC.

This chain connects TRBV10-3 to TRBJ2-1; tentatively, D is TRBD2 (6 bases). Germline assignment: CDR1 ENHRY and CDR2 SYGVKD. The CDR3 totals 14 residues. Between the trimmed V and J ends, which lost 3 bases and 2 bases, there was a span of 8 bases. CDR3: CAISDRETYNEQFF. The CDR3 DNA is TGTGCCATCAGTGACCGGGAGACCTACAATGAGCAGTTCTTC.

This clonotype has ten or more counts. This chain uses TRBV11-1 with TRBJ2-4; 9 nucleotides line up with TRBD1. The CDR3 extends over 15 amino acids. V was clipped by 4 bases and J by 4 bases; unmatched bases: 5. Germline V gene data show CDR1 as SGHAT and CDR2 as FQDESV (reference sequence). The CDR3 coding sequence is TGTGCCAGCAGCTCCTCACAGGGGGCGAAAAACATTCAGTACTTC. Encoded protein: CASSSSQGAKNIQYF. Full variable domain (remainder filled in from reference TRBV11-1 and TRBJ2-4): EAEVAQSPRYKITEKSQAVAFWCDPISGHATLYWYRQILGQGPELLVQFQDESVVDDSQLPKDRFSAERLKGVDSTLKIQPAELGDSAMYLCASSSSQGAKNIQYFGAGTRLSVL.

This clonotype has ten or more counts. The J gene is TRBJ2-5, the V gene TRBV28, with D possibly TRBD2 on 5 matching bases. V shed 6 bases and J shed 2 bases, with 7 bases lying between them. There are 12 residues in the CDR3. Germline V gene sequence: CDR1 MDHEN, CDR2 SYDVKM. The CDR3 region has the DNA TGTGCCAGCAGCGACTATCAAGAGACCCAGTACTTC. Protein product: CASSDYQETQYF.

This clonotype was recorded many times. The V and J genes are TRBV3-1 and TRBJ2-7; D is ambiguous. V lost 0 bases to trimming and J lost 6 bases, with 9 bases between them. Looked up from germline, CDR1 is LGHDT and CDR2 is YNNKEL (reference sequence). The CDR3 has 13 amino acids. The CDR3 protein is CASSQELLFEQYF. Here the CDR3 DNA reads TGTGCCAGCAGCCAAGAACTGTTGTTCGAGCAGTACTTC.

Many counts were recorded for this clonotype. The chain uses TRBV7-2 and TRBJ2-1, with no clear D. Germline V CDR1 and CDR2: SGHTA, FQGNSA. V shed 5 bases and J shed 5 bases, with 7 bases lying between them. This CDR3 has 12 residues. CDR3 amino acids: CASSQFNNEQFF. For the CDR3, the DNA is TGTGCCAGCAGCCAATTCAACAATGAGCAGTTCTTC.

This clonotype was seen ten or more times. V gene TRBV6-5 combines with J gene TRBJ2-5; 8 bases agree with TRBD2. The length of the CDR3 is 19 residues. Trimming removed 2 bases from V and 5 bases from J; junction bases left unmatched: 19. Per the germline V gene, CDR1 is MNHEY and CDR2 is SVGAGI. CDR3 nucleotide sequence: TGTGCCAGCAGTTACGGCGGGAGTCCTGGACTAGCTACGGTGGAGACCCAGTACTTC. As protein: CASSYGGSPGLATVETQYF.

This clonotype was seen only a few times. This chain links TRBV4-3 with TRBJ1-2; 8 bases fit TRBD1. This CDR3 has 17 amino acids. V dropped 4 bases and J dropped 0; count of bases not matched to a gene: 10. Germline-derived CDR1 and CDR2 are LGHNA and YSLEER. The CDR3 coding sequence is TGCGCCAGCAGCCGTACTATAGACAGGGGCCCTAACTATGGCTACACCTTC. Translation: CASSRTIDRGPNYGYTF.

This clonotype was picked up many times. The chain employs TRBV9 and TRBJ2-5, with 8 bases matching TRBD2. CDR1 SGDLS and CDR2 YYNGEE come from the germline V gene. V was pared by 2 bases and J by 5 bases, with 11 bases of the junction left unmatched. The CDR3 sequence is 16 residues long. The CDR3 loop reads CASSVGPAGGYETQYF. The CDR3 region has the DNA TGTGCCAGCAGCGTCGGGCCGGCGGGGGGCTATGAGACCCAGTACTTC.

This clonotype was seen repeatedly, ten times or more. V usage is TRBV6-2 or TRBV6-3 and J usage is TRBJ2-3, with 7 bases aligning to TRBD1. V was pared by 2 bases and J by 3 bases, with 5 bases of the junction left unmatched. There are 15 residues in the CDR3. CDR1 and CDR2 (germline): MNHEY, SVGEGT. CDR3 coding DNA: TGTGCCAGCAGTTACGGAGACAGGGATACAGATACGCAGTATTTT. Translation gives CASSYGDRDTDTQYF.